Given below is one T cell receptor beta chain in context. This clonotype was counted between two and nine times. Its specific antigen is unknown. Base qualities are not provided; no much larger clone lies one nucleotide away. This entry is derived from a study of post-analysis software for immune sequencing data (dated by TCRdb to the mid-2010s). As for the study more broadly: Recorded disease courses included relapsing-remitting, secondary progressive and progressive-relapsing multiple sclerosis, with some patients lacking subtype annotation. The multiple sclerosis patient repertoires were compared with about a dozen previously published healthy control repertoires from donors aged about 6 to 28 years. A subset of samples was prepared in parallel using single-end sample barcoding, then pooled and co-amplified after Illumina adapter ligation. What the authors observed across the whole study: When samples were clustered directly using the F measure, samples prepared in the same batch co-clustered strongly, which prompted a batch-effect correction. The multiple sclerosis patient group was slightly younger than the control group. Normalized Chao1 diversity was significantly lower in multiple sclerosis patients than controls, suggesting substantial peripheral T-cell clonal expansion.

To demonstrate the VDJtools post-analysis software, TCR beta repertoires were profiled from the peripheral blood of more than 10 young patients with multiple sclerosis. The multiple sclerosis patients were children and adolescents between roughly 6 and 16 years of age. Libraries came from PCR. Sequencer: Illumina HiSeq 2500. To reduce PCR and sequencing biases, unique molecular identifiers were incorporated into the TCR beta cDNA libraries. Some 500,000 cDNA molecules were obtained for every 1 to 10 million input T cells, so each molecule roughly corresponded to one T cell. The same protocol used for the earlier healthy control dataset was applied to prepare and sequence the patient libraries. Samples belonging to the same batch were prepared together, multiplexed and sequenced on a shared HiSeq lane. Regarding the original processing steps: MIGEC was used to process the raw barcoded reads, and molecular identifier groups with only a single read were discarded before consensus assembly and CDR3 extraction. VDJtools was used for post-analysis of the clonotype tables, and diversity was normalized by down-sampling every dataset to the size of the smallest sample. To correct batch-related cross-sample contamination, repertoire overlap clustering matched CDR3 amino acid sequences but not nucleotide sequences. Using fastp at Q25 and MiXCR, TCRdb reprocessed the public reads and kept productive beta chains. A single entry per CDR3 protein holds the most common genes and DNA from its merged rows. These V and J calls are TCRdb output, not the study's own analysis. This sample lists hundreds of thousands of distinct CDR3 sequences; 30% to 45% were detected once. Clones ranked in the top ten supply around an eighth of the sample.

The sequenced sample was blood. The TCR was taken from a girl under 18 with multiple sclerosis.

Here the CDR3 is given as CASSDRPVQPQHF. DNA sequence: TGTGCCAGCAGTGATCGGCCAGTTCAGCCCCAGCATTTT. The receptor chain draws on TRBV6-1 and TRBJ1-5; the D gene identity is not certain. V is cut by 3 bases and J by 6 bases, and the space between the germline ends is 9 bases. Based on the germline V gene, the CDR1 and CDR2 sequences are MNHNS and SASEGT. The CDR3 goes from the cysteine to the phenylalanine over 13 residues. The DNA shown is the 39-base CDR3, in frame from base 1.